This entry features one T cell receptor (beta chain) sequence. What it binds is unknown. Through a sample-barcoded 5' primer and a J-beta primer mix, a second PCR was run for roughly 6 to 12 cycles. Each of the cDNA molecules was tagged by a template-switch adaptor with 12 random nucleotides. One entry per CDR3 protein, called by TCRdb with MiXCR from the 5' RACE reads. This table holds hundreds of thousands of distinct CDR3 sequences, roughly half found once. Germline V gene lookup returns CDR1 ENHRY and CDR2 SYGVKD. V dropped 3 bases and J dropped 5 bases, with 14 bases sitting between them. This CDR3 has 15 residues. This entry belongs to a study of blood T cells in healthy people across ages. Study conclusions and caveats: Diversity estimates from one million T cells were considered underestimates.

Russia was home to the donors, healthy Caucasian individuals aged roughly 6 to 90. The origin of this receptor is an elderly woman in good health. What was sequenced was blood. The genes are TRBV10-3 and TRBJ1-5; D gene ambiguous. CDR3 DNA sequence: TGTGCCATCAGTGATGAATTGGGCGGATATCAGCCCCAGCATTTT. Amino acid sequence: CAISDELGGYQPQHF.